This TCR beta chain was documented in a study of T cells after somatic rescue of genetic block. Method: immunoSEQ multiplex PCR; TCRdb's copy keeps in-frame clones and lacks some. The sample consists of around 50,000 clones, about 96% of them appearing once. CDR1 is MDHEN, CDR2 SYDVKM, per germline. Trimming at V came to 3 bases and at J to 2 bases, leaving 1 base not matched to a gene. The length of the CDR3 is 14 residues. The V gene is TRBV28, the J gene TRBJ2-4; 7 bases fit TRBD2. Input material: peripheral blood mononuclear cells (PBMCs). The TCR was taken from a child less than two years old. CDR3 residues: CASSFGGSKNIQYF. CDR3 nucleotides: TGTGCCAGCAGTTTCGGGGGGTCCAAAAACATTCAGTACTTC.